What follows are 16 T cell receptor beta chains derived from one specimen sequenced in a study of blood T cell repertoires in COVID-19. Profiled with immunoSEQ multiplex PCR; TCRdb holds only in-frame clones, not every one. The table shows roughly 100,000 clones, with roughly nine tenths occurring only once. Sample: peripheral blood. These receptors were collected from a man between 50 and 59 years old with active COVID-19.

This chain uses TRBV5-4 with TRBJ2-7; 8 bases are shared with TRBD1. V shed 4 bases and J 4 bases; nucleotides not matched to a gene: 13. The CDR3 contains 16 residues. Per the germline V gene, CDR1 is SGHNT and CDR2 is YYREEE (reference sequence). CDR3 protein: CASSPVGAGGGYEQYF. The CDR3 DNA reads as TGTGCCAGCAGCCCGGTGGGGGCAGGGGGCGGGTACGAGCAGTACTTC.

This chain joins TRBV5-1 and TRBJ2-3, with no clear D. Germline V gene sequence: CDR1 SGHRS, CDR2 YFSETQ. V dropped 0 bases and J dropped 3 bases, with 5 bases sitting between them. This CDR3 contains 13 residues. DNA for the CDR3: TGCGCCAGCAGCTTGGGTTCAACAGATACGCAGTATTTT. It encodes CASSLGSTDTQYF.

This sequence joins TRBV6-1 and TRBJ2-7; D is ambiguous. The CDR3 covers 10 residues. V was clipped by 3 bases and J by 5 bases, with 2 bases between them. Germline V gene lookup returns CDR1 MNHNS and CDR2 SASEGT. The CDR3 sequence: CASSDNEQYF. DNA for the CDR3: TGTGCCAGCAGTGATAACGAGCAGTACTTC.

The chain couples TRBV7-2 to TRBJ2-7; 9 bases match TRBD1. The CDR3 has 15 amino acids. V dropped 5 bases and J dropped 6; count of bases not matched to a gene: 11. Germline values: CDR1 SGHTA, CDR2 FQGNSA. CDR3 residues: CASSTRDRDRSEQYF. CDR3 nucleotides: TGTGCCAGCAGCACCCGGGACAGGGATCGTAGCGAGCAGTACTTC.

The chain recombines TRBV19 with TRBJ1-5; 7 nucleotides agree with TRBD1. Germline CDR1 is LNHDA and CDR2 is SQIVND (reference sequence). The V gene end was trimmed by 4 bases and the J gene end by 3 bases; junction bases not matched to a gene: 12. The CDR3 covers 17 residues. DNA for the CDR3: TGTGCCAGTAGTACCTCCGTAGGGACAGAAAACAATCAGCCCCAGCATTTT. Its translation is CASSTSVGTENNQPQHF.

This chain connects TRBV6-5 to TRBJ1-4; D may be TRBD1 (5 bases). Germline-derived CDR1 and CDR2 are MNHEY and SVGAGI. V lost 4 bases and J lost 10, with 7 bases in between. This CDR3 has 11 residues. CDR3 coding DNA: TGTGCCAGCAGTTCCGGGGGAAAACTGTTTTTT. Translation: CASSSGGKLFF.

The V gene is TRBV3-1 (or the pseudogene TRBV3-2), the J gene TRBJ2-2, with 9 bases identical to TRBD2. Germline assignment: CDR1 LGHDT and CDR2 YNNKEL (reference sequence). V lost 9 bases, J lost 4 bases, and 9 bases stayed unmatched. This CDR3 is built from 15 residues. The CDR3 DNA sequence: TGTGCCAGTAGACCTAGCGGGGAGGTCACCGGGGAGCTGTTTTTT. The encoded protein is CASRPSGEVTGELFF.

The genes are TRBV3-1 (or the pseudogene TRBV3-2) and TRBJ2-1, with 12 bases lining up with TRBD2. V lost 0 bases to trimming and J lost 7 bases; unmatched junction nucleotides: 4. Germline CDR1 and CDR2: LGHDT and YNNKEL (reference sequence). This CDR3 has 16 residues. CDR3 residues: CASSQDLAGGLNEQFF. The CDR3 nucleotides read TGTGCCAGCAGCCAAGACCTAGCGGGGGGGCTTAATGAGCAGTTCTTC.

The sample holds a few counts of this clone. The J gene is TRBJ1-2, the V gene TRBV6-2 or TRBV6-3, with 7 bases lining up with TRBD1. The CDR3 is 15 residues long. V lost 5 bases to trimming and J lost 4 bases; unmatched junction nucleotides: 10. Germline V gives CDR1 MNHEY, CDR2 SVGEGT. The chain's CDR3 is CASSSRQGGSYGYTF. DNA for the CDR3: TGTGCCAGCAGTAGCCGACAGGGCGGATCCTATGGCTACACCTTC.

The genes are TRBV30 and TRBJ1-3, with TRBD1 matching 9 bases. This CDR3 is 15 amino acids long. CDR1 and CDR2 (germline): GTSNPN, SVGIG (reference sequence). J gave up 4 bases and V 3 bases, and 7 bases lay outside the gene matches. The CDR3, as DNA: TGTGCCTGGAGAACCACAGGGGGCTCCGGAAACACCATATATTTT. Protein product: CAWRTTGGSGNTIYF.

This sequence joins TRBV29-1 and TRBJ1-1; 7 bases are a match to TRBD1. With V trimmed by 4 bases and J by 6 bases, 8 bases remained unmatched. CDR1 is SQVTM and CDR2 is ANQGSEA in the germline V gene. This CDR3 is built from 13 residues. Written as DNA, the CDR3 is TGCAGCGTTGCAAGACAGGGTCGGTCTGAAGCTTTCTTT. Translating gives CSVARQGRSEAFF.

V gene TRBV5-4 combines with J gene TRBJ2-7; TRBD1 aligns across 8 bases. The CDR3 consists of 15 residues. Germline V gives CDR1 SGHNT, CDR2 YYREEE (reference sequence). V trimming: 4 bases; J trimming: 2 bases; junction bases outside the gene matches: 8. CDR3 DNA: TGTGCCAGCAGCCGCGGGACAGGTAGGACCTACGAGCAGTACTTC. Amino acid sequence: CASSRGTGRTYEQYF.

The DNA for the CDR3 is TGTGCCTGGAGTGCCCCCGGGGGTCCCAATCAGCCCCAGCATTTT. Protein product: CAWSAPGGPNQPQHF. J is TRBJ1-5 and V is TRBV30; a possible D gene is TRBD1 (5 bases). CDR3 size: 15 residues. The germline V gene has CDR1 GTSNPN and CDR2 SVGIG (reference sequence). V was clipped by 1 base and J by 3 bases, with 13 bases between them.

The CDR3, as DNA: TGTGCCAGCAGCTCACAGGGGTCGATCTACGAGCAGTACTTC. Protein product: CASSSQGSIYEQYF. This chain connects TRBV11-2 to TRBJ2-7; 7 bases map to TRBD1. After removal of 4 bases from V and 3 bases from J, the junction contained 6 bases not matched to a gene. CDR3 length: 14 residues. In germline, CDR1 is SGHAT, CDR2 FQNNGV.

The V gene is TRBV2, the J gene TRBJ2-2; D gene ambiguous. Germline V lookup: CDR1 SNHLY, CDR2 FYNNEI. This CDR3 is built from 14 residues. The V gene lost 4 bases and the J gene lost 6 bases, with 12 bases spanning the gap. In nucleotides, the CDR3 is TGTGCCAGCAGTGTAGGAATTGGAGCCGGGGAGCTGTTTTTT. This sequence encodes CASSVGIGAGELFF.

The V and J genes are TRBV27 and TRBJ2-7, with D maybe TRBD2 (6 bases). Per the germline V gene, CDR1 is MNHEY and CDR2 is SMNVEV (reference sequence). There are 15 residues in the CDR3. V was shortened by 5 bases and J by 2 bases, with 16 bases between the two germline ends. The CDR3 loop reads CASSPGERDPYEQYF. DNA of the CDR3: TGTGCCAGCAGTCCGGGGGAAAGGGATCCCTACGAGCAGTACTTC.